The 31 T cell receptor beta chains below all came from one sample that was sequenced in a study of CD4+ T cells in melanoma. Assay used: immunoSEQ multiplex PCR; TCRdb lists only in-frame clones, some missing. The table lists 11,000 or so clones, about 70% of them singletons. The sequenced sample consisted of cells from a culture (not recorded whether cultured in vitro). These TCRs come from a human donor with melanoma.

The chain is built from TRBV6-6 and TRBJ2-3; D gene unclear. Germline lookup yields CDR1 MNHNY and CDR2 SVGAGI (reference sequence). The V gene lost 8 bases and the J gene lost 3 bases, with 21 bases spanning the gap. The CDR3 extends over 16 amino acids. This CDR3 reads CASGSHSIGSTDTQYF. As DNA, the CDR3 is TGTGCCAGCGGGTCCCACAGTATTGGGTCGACAGATACGCAGTATTTT.

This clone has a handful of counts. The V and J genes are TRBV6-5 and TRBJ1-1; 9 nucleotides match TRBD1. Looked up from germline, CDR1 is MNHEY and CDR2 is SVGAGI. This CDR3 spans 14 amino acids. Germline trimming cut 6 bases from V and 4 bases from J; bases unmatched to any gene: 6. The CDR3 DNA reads TGTGCCAGCAGCCCCGGGGACAGGGCCACTGAAGCTTTCTTT. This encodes CASSPGDRATEAFF.

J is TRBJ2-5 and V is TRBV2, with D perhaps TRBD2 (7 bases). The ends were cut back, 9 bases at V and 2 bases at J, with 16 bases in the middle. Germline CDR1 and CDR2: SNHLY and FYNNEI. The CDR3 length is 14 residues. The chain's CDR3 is CASRLGGQQETQYF. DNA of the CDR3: TGTGCCAGTAGGTTGGGGGGGCAGCAAGAGACCCAGTACTTC.

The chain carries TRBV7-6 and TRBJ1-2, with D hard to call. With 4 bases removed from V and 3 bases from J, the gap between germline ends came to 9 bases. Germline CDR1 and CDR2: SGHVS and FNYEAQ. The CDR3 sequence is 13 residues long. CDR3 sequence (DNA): TGTGCCAGCAGCTCTTTTTCTGACTATGGCTACACCTTC. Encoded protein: CASSSFSDYGYTF.

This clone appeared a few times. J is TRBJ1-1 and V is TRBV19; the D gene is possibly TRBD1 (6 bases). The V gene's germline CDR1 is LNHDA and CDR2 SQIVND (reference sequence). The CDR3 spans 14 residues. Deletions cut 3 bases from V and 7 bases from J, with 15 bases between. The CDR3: CASSMAVGGGEAFF. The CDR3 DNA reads TGTGCCAGTAGTATGGCTGTGGGGGGCGGTGAAGCTTTCTTT.

The CDR3 loop reads CASSARGTSGGASTDTQYF. The DNA for the CDR3 is TGTGCCAGTAGTGCCCGCGGGACTAGCGGGGGAGCTAGCACAGATACGCAGTATTTT. V gene TRBV19 combines with J gene TRBJ2-3, with 14 bases aligning to TRBD2. Germline values: CDR1 LNHDA, CDR2 SQIVND (reference sequence). The J segment lost 0 bases and the V segment lost 5 bases, leaving 10 bases of the junction unmatched. CDR3 size: 19 residues.

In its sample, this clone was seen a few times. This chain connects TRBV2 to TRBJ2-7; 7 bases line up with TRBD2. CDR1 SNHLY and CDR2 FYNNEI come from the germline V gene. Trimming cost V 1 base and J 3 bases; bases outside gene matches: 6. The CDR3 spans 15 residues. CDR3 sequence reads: CASSEGGGRNYEQYF. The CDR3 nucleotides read TGTGCCAGCAGTGAAGGGGGGGGAAGGAACTACGAGCAGTACTTC.

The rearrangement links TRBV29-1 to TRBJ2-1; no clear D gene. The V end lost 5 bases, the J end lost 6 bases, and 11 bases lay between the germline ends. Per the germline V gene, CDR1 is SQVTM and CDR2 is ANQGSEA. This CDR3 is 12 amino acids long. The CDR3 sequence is CSVFDTINEQFF. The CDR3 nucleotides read TGCAGCGTTTTCGACACAATCAATGAGCAGTTCTTC.

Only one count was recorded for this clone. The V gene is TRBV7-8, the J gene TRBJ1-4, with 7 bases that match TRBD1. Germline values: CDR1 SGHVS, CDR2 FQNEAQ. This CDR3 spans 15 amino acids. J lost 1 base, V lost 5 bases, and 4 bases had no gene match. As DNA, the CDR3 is TGTGCCAGCAGCGGCCGGGACAGAACTAATGAAAAACTGTTTTTT. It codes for CASSGRDRTNEKLFF.

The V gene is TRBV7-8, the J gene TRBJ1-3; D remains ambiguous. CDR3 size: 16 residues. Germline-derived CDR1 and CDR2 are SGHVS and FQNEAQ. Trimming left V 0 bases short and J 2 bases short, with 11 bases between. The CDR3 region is CASSLAGPGTGNTIYF. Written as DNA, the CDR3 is TGTGCCAGCAGCTTAGCGGGCCCGGGCACTGGAAACACCATATATTTT. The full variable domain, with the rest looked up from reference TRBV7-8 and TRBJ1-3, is GAGVSQSPRYKVAKRGQDVALRCDPISGHVSLFWYQQALGQGPEFLTYFQNEAQLDKSGLPSDRFFAERPEGSVSTLKIQRTQQEDSAVYLCASSLAGPGTGNTIYFGEGSWLTVV.

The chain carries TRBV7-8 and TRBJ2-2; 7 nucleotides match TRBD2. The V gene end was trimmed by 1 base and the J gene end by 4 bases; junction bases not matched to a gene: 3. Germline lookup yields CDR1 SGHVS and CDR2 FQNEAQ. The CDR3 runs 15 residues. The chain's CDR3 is CASSLGSGGTGELFF. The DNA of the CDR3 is TGTGCCAGCAGCTTAGGCTCGGGGGGCACCGGGGAGCTGTTTTTT.

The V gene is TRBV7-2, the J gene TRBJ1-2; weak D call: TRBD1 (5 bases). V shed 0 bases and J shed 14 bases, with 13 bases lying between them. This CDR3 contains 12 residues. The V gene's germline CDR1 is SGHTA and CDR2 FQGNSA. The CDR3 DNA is TGTGCCAGCAGCTTAGCGGCGAGCCGGGGGACCTTC. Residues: CASSLAASRGTF.

CDR3 in amino acids: CASGRVPGANVLTF. In DNA, the CDR3 is TGTGCCAGCGGCAGGGTACCCGGGGCCAACGTCCTGACTTTC. This sequence joins TRBV27 and TRBJ2-6; D possibly corresponds to TRBD1 (5 bases). The germline gives CDR1 MNHEY, CDR2 SMNVEV (reference sequence). The CDR3 extends over 14 amino acids. Trimming cost V 8 bases and J 4 bases, with 12 bases left between them.

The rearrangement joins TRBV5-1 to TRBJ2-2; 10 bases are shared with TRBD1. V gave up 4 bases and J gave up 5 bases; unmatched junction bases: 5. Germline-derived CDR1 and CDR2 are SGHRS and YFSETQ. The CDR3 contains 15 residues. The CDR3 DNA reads TGCGCCAGCAGCCCGGGACAGGGGAGAACCGGGGAGCTGTTTTTT. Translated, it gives CASSPGQGRTGELFF.

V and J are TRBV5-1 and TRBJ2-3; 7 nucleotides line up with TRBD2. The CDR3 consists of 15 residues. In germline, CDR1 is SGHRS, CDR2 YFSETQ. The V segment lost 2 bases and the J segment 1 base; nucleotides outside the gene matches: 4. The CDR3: CASSFLGGGTDTQYF. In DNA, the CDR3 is TGCGCCAGCAGCTTCCTGGGGGGGGGCACAGATACGCAGTATTTT.

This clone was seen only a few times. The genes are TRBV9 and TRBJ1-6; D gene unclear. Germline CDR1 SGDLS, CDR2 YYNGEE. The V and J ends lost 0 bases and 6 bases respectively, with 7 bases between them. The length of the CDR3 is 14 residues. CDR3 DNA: TGTGCCAGCAGCGTAGACCGGGGTAATTCACCCCTCCACTTT. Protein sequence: CASSVDRGNSPLHF.

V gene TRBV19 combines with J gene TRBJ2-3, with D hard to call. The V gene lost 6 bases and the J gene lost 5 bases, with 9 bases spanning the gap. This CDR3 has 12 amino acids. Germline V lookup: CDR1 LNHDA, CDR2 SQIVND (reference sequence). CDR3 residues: CASSGRGDTQYF. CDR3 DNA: TGTGCCAGTAGCGGCAGAGGAGATACGCAGTATTTT.

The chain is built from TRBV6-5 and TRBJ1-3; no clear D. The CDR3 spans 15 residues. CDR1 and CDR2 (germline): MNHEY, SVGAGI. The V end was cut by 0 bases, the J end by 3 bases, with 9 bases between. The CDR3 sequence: CASSYSSSFGNTIYF. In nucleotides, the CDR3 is TGTGCCAGCAGTTACTCGTCTTCCTTTGGAAACACCATATATTTT.

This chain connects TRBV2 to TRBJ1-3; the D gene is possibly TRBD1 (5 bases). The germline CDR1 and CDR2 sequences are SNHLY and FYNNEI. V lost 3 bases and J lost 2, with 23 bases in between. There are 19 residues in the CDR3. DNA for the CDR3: TGTGCCAGCAGTGATCCCTACCTCAGGGAAACCTCTACTGGAAACACCATATATTTT. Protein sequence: CASSDPYLRETSTGNTIYF.

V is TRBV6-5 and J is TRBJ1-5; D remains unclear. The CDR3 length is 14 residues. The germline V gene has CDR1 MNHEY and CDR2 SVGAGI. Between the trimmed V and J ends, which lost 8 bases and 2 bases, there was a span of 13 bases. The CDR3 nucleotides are TGTGCCAGCCTTACTAATCGGGGCAATCAGCCCCAGCATTTT. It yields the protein CASLTNRGNQPQHF.

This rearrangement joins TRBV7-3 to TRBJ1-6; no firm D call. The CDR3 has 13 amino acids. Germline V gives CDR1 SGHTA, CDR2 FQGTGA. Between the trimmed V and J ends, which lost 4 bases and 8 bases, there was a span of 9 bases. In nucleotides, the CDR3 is TGTGCCAGCAGCTCTAGGTGGGATTCACCCCTCCACTTT. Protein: CASSSRWDSPLHF.

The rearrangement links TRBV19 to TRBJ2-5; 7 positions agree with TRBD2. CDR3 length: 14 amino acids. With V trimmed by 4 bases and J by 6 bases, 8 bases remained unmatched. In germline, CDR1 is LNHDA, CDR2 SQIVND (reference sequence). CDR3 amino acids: CASSTPGGVKTQYF. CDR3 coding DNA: TGTGCCAGTAGTACCCCGGGGGGAGTGAAGACCCAGTACTTC.

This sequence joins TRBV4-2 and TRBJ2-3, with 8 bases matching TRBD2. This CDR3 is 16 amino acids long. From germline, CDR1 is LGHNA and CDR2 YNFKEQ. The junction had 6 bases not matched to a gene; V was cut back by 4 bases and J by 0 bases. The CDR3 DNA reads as TGTGCCAGCAGCCTCGGAGCGGGGGTCAGCACAGATACGCAGTATTTT. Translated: CASSLGAGVSTDTQYF.

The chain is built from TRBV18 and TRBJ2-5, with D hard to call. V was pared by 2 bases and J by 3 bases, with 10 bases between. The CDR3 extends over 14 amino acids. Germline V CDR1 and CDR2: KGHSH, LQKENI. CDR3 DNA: TGTGCCAGCTCACCAAACCCTGCCAAAGAGACCCAGTACTTC. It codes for CASSPNPAKETQYF. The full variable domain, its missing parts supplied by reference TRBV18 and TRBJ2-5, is NAGVMQNPRHLVRRRGQEARLRCSPMKGHSHVYWYRQLPEEGLKFMVYLQKENIIDESGMPKERFSAEFPKEGPSILRIQQVVRGDSAAYFCASSPNPAKETQYFGPGTRLLVL.

CDR3 protein: CASSINTINTEAFF. Here the CDR3 DNA reads TGTGCCAGTAGTATTAACACAATTAACACTGAAGCTTTCTTT. The rearrangement joins TRBV19 to TRBJ1-1; D uncertain. V was pared by 3 bases and J by 2 bases, with 10 bases between. In germline, CDR1 is LNHDA, CDR2 SQIVND (reference sequence). The CDR3 extends over 14 amino acids.

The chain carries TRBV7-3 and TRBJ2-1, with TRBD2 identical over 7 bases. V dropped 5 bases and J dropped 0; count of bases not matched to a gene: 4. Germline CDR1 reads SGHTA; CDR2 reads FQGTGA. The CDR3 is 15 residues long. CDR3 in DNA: TGTGCCAGCAGCCCGGGGGGAATCTCCTACAATGAGCAGTTCTTC. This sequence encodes CASSPGGISYNEQFF.

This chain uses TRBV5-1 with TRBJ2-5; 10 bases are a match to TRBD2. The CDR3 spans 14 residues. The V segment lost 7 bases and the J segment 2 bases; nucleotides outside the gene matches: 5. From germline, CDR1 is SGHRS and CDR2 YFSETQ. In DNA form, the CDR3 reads TGCGCCAGCTCCACTAGCGGGATGCAAGAGACCCAGTACTTC. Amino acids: CASSTSGMQETQYF.

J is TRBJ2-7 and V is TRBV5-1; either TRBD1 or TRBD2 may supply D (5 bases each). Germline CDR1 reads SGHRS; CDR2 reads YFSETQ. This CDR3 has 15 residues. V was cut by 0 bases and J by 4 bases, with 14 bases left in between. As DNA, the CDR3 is TGCGCCAGCAGCTTGGGAACTCGAGGGGATTACGAGCAGTACTTC. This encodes CASSLGTRGDYEQYF.

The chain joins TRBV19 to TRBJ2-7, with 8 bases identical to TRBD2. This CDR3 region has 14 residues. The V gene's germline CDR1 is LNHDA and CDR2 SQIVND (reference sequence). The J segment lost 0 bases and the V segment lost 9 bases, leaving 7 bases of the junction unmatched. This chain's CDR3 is CASARGADSYEQYF. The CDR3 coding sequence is TGTGCCAGCGCGCGGGGGGCCGACTCCTACGAGCAGTACTTC.

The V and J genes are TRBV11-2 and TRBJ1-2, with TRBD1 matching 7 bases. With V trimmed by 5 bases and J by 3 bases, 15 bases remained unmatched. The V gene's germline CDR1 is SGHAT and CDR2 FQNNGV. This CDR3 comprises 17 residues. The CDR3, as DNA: TGTGCCAGCAGCAAAGTTACGACAGGGTGGGCGGACTATGGCTACACCTTC. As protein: CASSKVTTGWADYGYTF.

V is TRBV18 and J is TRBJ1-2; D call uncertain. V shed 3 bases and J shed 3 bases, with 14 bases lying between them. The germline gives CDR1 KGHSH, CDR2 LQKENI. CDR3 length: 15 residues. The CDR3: CASSPGGGIDYGYTF. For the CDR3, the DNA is TGTGCCAGCTCACCCGGAGGAGGAATCGACTATGGCTACACCTTC.